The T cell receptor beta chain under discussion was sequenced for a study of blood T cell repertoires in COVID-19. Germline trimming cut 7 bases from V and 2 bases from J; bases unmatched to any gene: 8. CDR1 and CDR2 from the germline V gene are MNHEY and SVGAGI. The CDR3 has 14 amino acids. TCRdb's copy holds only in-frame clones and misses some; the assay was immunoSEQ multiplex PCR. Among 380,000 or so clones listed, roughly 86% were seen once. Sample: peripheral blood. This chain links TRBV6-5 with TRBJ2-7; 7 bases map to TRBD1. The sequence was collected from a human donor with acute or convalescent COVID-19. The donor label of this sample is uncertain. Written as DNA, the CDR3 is TGTGCCAGCACTCTGACAGGGAGTACCTACGAGCAGTACTTC. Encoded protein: CASTLTGSTYEQYF.